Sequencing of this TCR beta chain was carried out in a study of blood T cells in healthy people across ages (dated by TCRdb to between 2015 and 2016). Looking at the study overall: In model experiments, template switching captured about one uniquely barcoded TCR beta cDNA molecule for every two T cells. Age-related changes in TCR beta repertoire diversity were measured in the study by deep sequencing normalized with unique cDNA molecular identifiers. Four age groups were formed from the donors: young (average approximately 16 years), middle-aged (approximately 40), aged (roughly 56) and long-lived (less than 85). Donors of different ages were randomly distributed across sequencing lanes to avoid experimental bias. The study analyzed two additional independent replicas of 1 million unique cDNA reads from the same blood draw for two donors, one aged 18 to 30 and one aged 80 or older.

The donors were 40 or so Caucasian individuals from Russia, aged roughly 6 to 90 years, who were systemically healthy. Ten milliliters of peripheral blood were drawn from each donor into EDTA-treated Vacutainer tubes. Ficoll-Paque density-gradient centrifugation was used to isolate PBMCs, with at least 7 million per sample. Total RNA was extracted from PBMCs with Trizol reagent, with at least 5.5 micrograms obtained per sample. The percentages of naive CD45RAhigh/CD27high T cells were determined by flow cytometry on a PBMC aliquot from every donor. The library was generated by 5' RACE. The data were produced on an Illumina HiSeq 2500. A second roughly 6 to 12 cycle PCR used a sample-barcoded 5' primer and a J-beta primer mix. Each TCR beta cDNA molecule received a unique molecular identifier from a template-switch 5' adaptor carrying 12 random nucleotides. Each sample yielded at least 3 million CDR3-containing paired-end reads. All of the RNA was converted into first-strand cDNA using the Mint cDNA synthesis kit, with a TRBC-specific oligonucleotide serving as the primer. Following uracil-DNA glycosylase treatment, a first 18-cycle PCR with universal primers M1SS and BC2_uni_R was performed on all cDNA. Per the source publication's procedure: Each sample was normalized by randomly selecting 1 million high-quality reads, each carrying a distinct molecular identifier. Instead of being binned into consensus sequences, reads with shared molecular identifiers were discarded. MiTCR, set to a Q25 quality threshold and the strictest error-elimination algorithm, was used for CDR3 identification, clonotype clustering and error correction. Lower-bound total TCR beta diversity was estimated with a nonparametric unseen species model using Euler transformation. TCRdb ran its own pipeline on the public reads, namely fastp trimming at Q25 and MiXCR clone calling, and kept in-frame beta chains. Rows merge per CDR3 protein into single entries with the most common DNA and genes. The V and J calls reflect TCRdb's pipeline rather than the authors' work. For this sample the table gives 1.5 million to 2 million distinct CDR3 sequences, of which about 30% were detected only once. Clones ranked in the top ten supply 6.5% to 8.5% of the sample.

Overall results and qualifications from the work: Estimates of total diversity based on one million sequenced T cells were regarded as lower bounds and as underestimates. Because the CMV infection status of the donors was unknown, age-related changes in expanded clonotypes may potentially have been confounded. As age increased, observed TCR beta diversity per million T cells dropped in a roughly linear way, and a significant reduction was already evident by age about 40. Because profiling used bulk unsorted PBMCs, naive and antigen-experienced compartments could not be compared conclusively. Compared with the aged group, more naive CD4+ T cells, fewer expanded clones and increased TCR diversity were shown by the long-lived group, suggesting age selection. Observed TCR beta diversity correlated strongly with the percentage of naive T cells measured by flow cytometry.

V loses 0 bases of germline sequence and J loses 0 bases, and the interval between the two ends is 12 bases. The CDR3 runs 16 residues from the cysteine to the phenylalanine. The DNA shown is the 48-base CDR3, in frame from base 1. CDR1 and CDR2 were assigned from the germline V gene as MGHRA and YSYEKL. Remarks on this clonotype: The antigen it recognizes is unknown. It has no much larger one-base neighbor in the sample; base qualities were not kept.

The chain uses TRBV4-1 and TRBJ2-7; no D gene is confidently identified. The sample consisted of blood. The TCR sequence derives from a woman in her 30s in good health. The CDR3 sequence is CASSQDWGKGSYEQYF. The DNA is TGCGCCAGCAGCCAAGACTGGGGTAAGGGCTCCTACGAGCAGTACTTC.